Shown below are 21 T cell receptor beta chains from a single sample sequenced in a study of cytomegalovirus exposure and HLA in healthy donors. PCR used 60 Vbeta primers and 13 Jbeta primers. Clones were read by immunoSEQ multiplex PCR, and TCRdb kept only the in-frame ones, dropping some. The data contain 160,000 or so clones, around 69% of them singletons. Sequenced material: PBMCs. The receptor set was obtained from a man in his sixties in good health and CMV-seronegative.

The table lists this clone with a few counts. Within the sample, other DNA sequences also encode this same CDR3. V usage is TRBV7-2 and J usage is TRBJ2-6; D is unclear. V was pared by 5 bases and J by 2 bases, with 10 bases between. Germline CDR1 reads SGHTA; CDR2 reads FQGNSA. This CDR3 comprises 15 residues. The chain's CDR3 is CASSPRRAGANVLTF. CDR3 sequence (DNA): TGTGCCAGCAGCCCCCGCCGCGCTGGGGCCAACGTCCTGACTTTC.

The chain links TRBV7-3 to TRBJ2-5; 7 bases are shared with TRBD2. The CDR3 covers 14 residues. J gave up 5 bases and V 4 bases, and 7 bases lay outside the gene matches. Germline V lookup: CDR1 SGHTA, CDR2 FQGTGA. Written as DNA, the CDR3 is TGTGCCAGCAGCTCAGGCGCCGGGGGGGAGACCCAGTACTTC. It codes for CASSSGAGGETQYF.

The chain employs TRBV7-2 and TRBJ2-7; maybe TRBD1 (6 bases). Germline lookup yields CDR1 SGHTA and CDR2 FQGNSA. Trimming removed 3 bases at V and 0 bases at J, with 12 bases between. This CDR3 contains 15 residues. CDR3 in amino acids: CASSLRGSSSYEQYF. The CDR3, as DNA: TGTGCCAGCAGCTTGAGGGGGTCGAGCTCCTACGAGCAGTACTTC.

This clone was seen only a few times. This chain links TRBV7-2 with TRBJ2-3, with TRBD2 identical over 12 bases. V was clipped by 9 bases and J by 8 bases; unmatched bases: 12. CDR3 length: 15 amino acids. Germline CDR1 and CDR2: SGHTA and FQGNSA. Here the CDR3 reads CASLGPSGRGGTQYF. The CDR3 nucleotides are TGTGCCAGTCTTGGGCCTAGCGGGAGGGGAGGTACGCAGTATTTT.

This clone was detected once. The chain links TRBV7-2 to TRBJ2-7; 9 bases align to TRBD1. The germline V gene encodes CDR1 SGHTA and CDR2 FQGNSA. The CDR3 loop spans 15 amino acids. V trimming: 1 base; J trimming: 5 bases; junction bases outside the gene matches: 6. CDR3: CASSLVGTGLDEQYF. The CDR3 bases are TGTGCCAGCAGCTTAGTAGGGACAGGGCTGGACGAGCAGTACTTC.

This clone has more than one count but fewer than ten. The rearrangement uses TRBV29-1 and TRBJ1-3; D is possibly TRBD1 (6 bases). V lost 4 bases, J lost 0 bases, and 16 bases lay in between. Germline CDR1 SQVTM, CDR2 ANQGSEA. This CDR3 region has 16 residues. The CDR3 bases are TGCAGCGTTGTAAAGGGGGGGACCGGCTCTGGAAACACCATATATTTT. It translates to CSVVKGGTGSGNTIYF. Full variable domain (remainder filled in from reference TRBV29-1 and TRBJ1-3): SAVISQKPSRDICQRGTSLTIQCQVDSQVTMMFWYRQQPGQSLTLIATANQGSEATYESGFVIDKFPISRPNLTFSTLTVSNMSPEDSSIYLCSVVKGGTGSGNTIYFGEGSWLTVV.

The V and J genes are TRBV19 and TRBJ2-6; tentatively, D is TRBD1 (6 bases). Per the germline V gene, CDR1 is LNHDA and CDR2 is SQIVND (reference sequence). With 9 bases removed from V and 1 base from J, the gap between germline ends came to 19 bases. This CDR3 contains 17 residues. CDR3 sequence: CASSRQGSLSGANVLTF. DNA for the CDR3: TGTGCCAGCAGCCGCCAGGGGTCTTTGTCTGGGGCCAACGTCCTGACTTTC.

Turning to this clone: Other nucleotide sequences in the sample specify the same CDR3. The chain has TRBV28 and TRBJ2-1, with 7 bases lining up with TRBD2. V was pared by 5 bases and J by 1 base, with 8 bases of the junction left unmatched. CDR1 is MDHEN, CDR2 SYDVKM, per germline. The length of the CDR3 is 16 residues. CDR3 sequence reads: CASSLAGGRSYNEQFF. The CDR3 nucleotides are TGTGCCAGCAGTCTAGCCGGCGGGAGATCCTACAATGAGCAGTTCTTC.

V gene TRBV28 combines with J gene TRBJ2-2, with unresolved D. This CDR3 is built from 13 residues. Trimming stripped 10 bases from V and 0 bases from J, with 9 bases between. Germline V gives CDR1 MDHEN, CDR2 SYDVKM. This CDR3 reads CAITHPNTGELFF. CDR3 DNA: TGTGCCATCACACACCCGAACACCGGGGAGCTGTTTTTT.

The chain combines TRBV29-1 with TRBJ1-2; D perhaps matches TRBD1 (6 bases). The length of the CDR3 is 13 residues. In germline, CDR1 is SQVTM, CDR2 ANQGSEA. V dropped 4 bases and J dropped 0 bases, with 9 bases sitting between them. This CDR3 reads CSVAEGANYGYTF. CDR3 nucleotides: TGCAGCGTTGCCGAGGGGGCTAACTATGGCTACACCTTC.

This clone has just one count. The CDR3 is CASTLSGNTGELFF. The CDR3 DNA reads TGCGCCAGTACGCTTAGCGGGAACACCGGGGAGCTGTTTTTT. The chain combines TRBV10-2 with TRBJ2-2; TRBD2 might be the D (6 bases). Germline V gene sequence: CDR1 WSHSY, CDR2 SAAADI. The CDR3 is made up of 14 amino acids. The V gene lost 9 bases and the J gene lost 1 base, with 12 bases spanning the gap.

The J gene is TRBJ1-1, the V gene TRBV28; TRBD1 might be the D (5 bases). The CDR3 totals 13 residues. Trimming took off 4 bases at V and 3 bases at J, with 9 bases between the two ends. Per the germline V gene, CDR1 is MDHEN and CDR2 is SYDVKM. CDR3 in amino acids: CASSWRQYTEAFF. DNA for the CDR3: TGTGCCAGCAGTTGGAGACAGTACACTGAAGCTTTCTTT.

The chain is built from TRBV28 and TRBJ1-2, with 8 bases identical to TRBD1. Germline V gives CDR1 MDHEN, CDR2 SYDVKM. Trimming at V came to 3 bases and at J to 1 base, leaving 13 bases not matched to a gene. The CDR3 spans 18 residues. The CDR3 DNA reads as TGTGCCAGCAGTTTTGGGGTGCCAGGGGGCACCCTTAACTATGGCTACACCTTC. This translates into CASSFGVPGGTLNYGYTF.

This chain links TRBV28 with TRBJ1-5, with D hard to call. The V end was cut by 1 base, the J end by 1 base, with 17 bases between. Germline V CDR1 and CDR2: MDHEN, SYDVKM. This CDR3 contains 18 residues. The CDR3 sequence is CASSLYLGENRSNQPQHF. Here the CDR3 DNA reads TGTGCCAGCAGTTTATACCTCGGTGAGAATCGGAGCAATCAGCCCCAGCATTTT.

This clone was observed a handful of times. The chain recombines TRBV25-1 with TRBJ2-3; 9 bases agree with TRBD2. Germline V gene lookup returns CDR1 MGHDK and CDR2 SYGVNS. V dropped 2 bases and J dropped 6; count of bases not matched to a gene: 12. This CDR3 spans 17 amino acids. The CDR3 region has the DNA TGTGCCAGCAGTGAAGGGGGGCCGACTAGCGGCCGGGATACGCAGTATTTT. Protein product: CASSEGGPTSGRDTQYF. Looking up the rest from reference TRBV25-1 and TRBJ2-3 gives the full variable domain: EADIYQTPRYLVIGTGKKITLECSQTMGHDKMYWYQQDPGMELHLIHYSYGVNSTEKGDLSSESTVSRIRTEHFPLTLESARPSHTSQYLCASSEGGPTSGRDTQYFGPGTRLTVL.

V usage is TRBV27 and J usage is TRBJ1-4, with D uncertain. Per germline, CDR1 MNHEY and CDR2 SMNVEV (reference sequence). With 8 bases removed from V and 8 bases from J, the gap between germline ends came to 18 bases. The length of the CDR3 is 14 residues. The DNA for the CDR3 is TGTGCCAGCGGACCCACGGGGAGCGGGGAAAAACTGTTTTTT. Its protein product is CASGPTGSGEKLFF.

The chain is built from TRBV18 and TRBJ2-3; the D gene is possibly TRBD2 (5 bases). The CDR3 runs 14 residues. The germline V and J ends were trimmed by 6 bases and 5 bases, with 15 bases remaining between them. The germline V gene has CDR1 KGHSH and CDR2 LQKENI. CDR3 protein: CASSSTRAQDTQYF. CDR3 nucleotide sequence: TGTGCCAGCTCCTCGACGAGGGCCCAAGATACGCAGTATTTT.

In the case of this clone: The germline gene is not matched at one end of the junction; a read error may be the cause. The chain carries TRBV7-9 and TRBJ1-4; D is unresolved. The germline gives CDR1 SEHNR, CDR2 FQNEAQ (reference sequence). The CDR3 runs 12 residues. The CDR3 DNA reads as TGTTCCAGCCGCAGGCGAGAGGAAAAACTGTTTTTT. The encoded protein is CSSRRREEKLFF. The variable domain in full, with the rest retrieved from reference TRBV7-9 and TRBJ1-4, is DTGVSQNPRHKITKRGQNVTFRCDPISEHNRLYWYRQTLGQGPEFLTYFQNEAQLEKSRLLSDRFSAERPKGSFSTLEIQRTEQGDSAMYLCSSRRREEKLFFGSGTQLSVL.

The chain has TRBV6-6 and TRBJ1-4, with D tentatively TRBD1 (6 bases). This CDR3 is built from 14 residues. CDR1 is MNHNY, CDR2 SVGAGI, per germline (reference sequence). Deletions cut 5 bases from V and 8 bases from J, with 15 bases between. The CDR3 DNA reads TGTGCCAGCAGTGACGACAGGTCCCAGGAAAAACTGTTTTTT. The encoded protein is CASSDDRSQEKLFF.

In its sample, this clone was seen once. The rearrangement uses TRBV25-1 and TRBJ2-1; D not certain. The CDR3 length is 11 residues. V shed 7 bases and J shed 5 bases, with 6 bases lying between them. CDR1 and CDR2 from the germline V gene are MGHDK and SYGVNS. CDR3 DNA sequence: TGTGCCAGCACTAGGAACAATGAGCAGTTCTTC. Residues: CASTRNNEQFF.

The chain combines TRBV7-2 with TRBJ2-3; D call uncertain. The CDR3 totals 11 residues. Germline V lookup: CDR1 SGHTA, CDR2 FQGNSA. V was trimmed by 3 bases and J by 6 bases, leaving 4 bases between them. The CDR3 sequence is CASSFRDTQYF. The CDR3 DNA sequence: TGTGCCAGCAGCTTTCGTGATACGCAGTATTTT.